This section outlines one T cell receptor (beta chain) sequence together with its context. Its antigen has not been determined. It has no much larger one-base neighbor in the sample; base qualities were not kept. The sample originates from a study of shared clonotypes between healthy human individuals (dated by TCRdb to about 2020). A note on the overall study: A few men and a couple of women, aged 18 to 49 years, made up the cohort. To estimate repertoire size and how much clonotypes are shared between individuals, the study performed deep sequencing of blood TCR repertoires from about five healthy adults. Different laboratories and diverse techniques were used to prepare libraries and sequence TCR repertoires, to increase sequencing depth and limit assay-specific biases. Per donor, three plates each were used for CD4 naive and CD4 memory, two for CD8 naive, and one for CD8 memory. Per donor, leukapheresis produced somewhere between about 0.9 and 10 billion PBMCs.

Taken from cysteine to phenylalanine, the CDR3 has 16 residues. The retained sequence is limited to the CDR3, 48 bases, with the frame set at the first base. CDR1 and CDR2, looked up from the germline V gene, are SGHVS and FNYEAQ. Ends trimmed: V by 6 bases, J by 3 bases; bases unmatched to a gene: 12. Healthy HIV-negative adults with no recently reported acute infections or vaccinations were included as donors. Only Caucasian adults living in Nashville, Tennessee, USA were represented among the donors. Magnetic negative selection was used to enrich CD4+ T cells, after which naive cells were positively selected on CD45RA and the negative fraction became the memory subset. Blood was obtained by leukapheresis, after which PBMCs were separated by Ficoll-Histopaque density gradient centrifugation and cryopreserved in liquid nitrogen vapor phase. Analytical flow cytometry was used to check the purity and quantity of every magnetically sorted T cell population. From each sorted fraction, genomic DNA was isolated and quantified by UV absorbance on a Nanodrop 2000c.

Using the deep immunoSEQ assay, TCR CDR3 regions were amplified from genomic DNA by multiplex PCR. Genomic DNA extracted from each cell subset was distributed evenly over all wells of several immunoSEQ 96-well plates, and each plate served as one replicate. For sorted subsets, about 200 ng genomic DNA, equal to 25,000 to 35,000 T cell genomes, was loaded into each replicate PCR. The purified libraries were quantified using a Qubit 3.0 fluorometer, sized with a Bioanalyzer 2100, and then quantified again using the KAPA Library Quantification kit. Every immunoSEQ 96-well plate was sequenced on a dedicated single-read 150-cycle Illumina NextSeq 550 flow cell. The authors' analysis ran thus. Because only junctional sequences without quality scores were contained in the immunoSEQ output, filtering matching that applied to full-length reads could not be performed. Sequences were annotated with PyIR, a Python wrapper for IgBLAST v1.9, using IMGT germline references to assign V/J genes and CDR3. Any read was removed if the V/J assignment was weak (E-value above 1e-6), the CDR3 was missing, or the read contained stop codons, out-of-frame junctions, or ambiguous translated residues. A V3J clonotype was defined by an identical inferred V gene, J gene, and CDR3 amino acid sequence. To compute the percentage overlap between repertoires, the number of shared unique clonotypes was divided by the size of the smaller repertoire. Repertoire richness was assessed with RTK rarefaction, the Chao1 estimator, and Recon v2.1 estimates of unobserved clonotypes. For all TCRbeta clonotypes obtained by the gDNA method from a few donors, generation probabilities were computed with OLGA. TCRdb retrieved this table from immuneACCESS and kept in-frame rearrangements only. Not all clones are present; in checked studies, unresolved V genes account for under half, and no reason is known for the remainder. The V and J calls and clone size are taken from that table; D and trimming were inferred from the DNA. This sample has roughly 2,500,000 clones in its table, and approximately 94% of those were observed once. The ten largest clones capture 0.35% to 0.45% of the sample.

The paper as a whole reports these results and caveats: Compared with non-shared clonotypes, clonotypes shared by all four sorted-subset donors had higher generation probabilities. Pairwise subsampling led to the expectation that sequencing depth would affect the degree of clonotype sharing among donors. Rarefaction of sorted-subset datasets indicated incomplete sequencing despite the large sequencing depth. Sharing across four donors was observed for around 5% of naive CD4, under 4% of naive CD8, about 2.3% of memory CD4, and over 0.3% of memory CD8 clonotypes. The genetic and exposure-history diversity represented was limited by the small number of donors. Estimated clonotype richness was generally larger for naive than for memory subsets. Sampling was restricted to blood, and TCR repertoires in tissue are likely to differ from TCR repertoires in blood.

The sample taken for sequencing was naive CD4+ T cells from PBMCs. The cell subset or site label, read with the paper, signifies: CD45RA+ positively selected. The rearranged segments are TRBV7-6 and TRBJ2-7, and 9 junction bases match TRBD1. The sequence came from a man between 18 and 29 years old in good health. Some clones in this sample may be carry-over from other donors' samples. The nucleotide sequence reads TGTGCCAGCAGTCGAGTTCCGGGACAGGGTGGCTACGAGCAGTACTTC. Its coded protein is CASSRVPGQGGYEQYF.